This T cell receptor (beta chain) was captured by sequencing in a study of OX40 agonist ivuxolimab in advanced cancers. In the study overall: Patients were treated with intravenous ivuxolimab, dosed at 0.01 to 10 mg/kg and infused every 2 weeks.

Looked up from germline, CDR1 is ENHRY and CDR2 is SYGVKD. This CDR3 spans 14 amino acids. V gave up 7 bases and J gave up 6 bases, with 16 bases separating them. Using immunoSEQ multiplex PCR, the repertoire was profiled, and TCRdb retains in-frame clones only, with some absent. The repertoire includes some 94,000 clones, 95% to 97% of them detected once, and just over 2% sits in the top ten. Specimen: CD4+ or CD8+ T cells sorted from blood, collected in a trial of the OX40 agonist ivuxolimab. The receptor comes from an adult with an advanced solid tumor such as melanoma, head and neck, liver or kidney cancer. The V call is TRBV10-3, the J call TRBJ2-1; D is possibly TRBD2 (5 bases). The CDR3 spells CAITEAFPANEQFF. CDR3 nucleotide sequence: TGTGCCATCACGGAGGCCTTCCCTGCCAATGAGCAGTTCTTC.